This T cell receptor (beta chain) was retrieved from a study of blood T cells in healthy people across ages. At least ten counts were recorded for this clonotype. The antigen remains unidentified. Germline CDR1 and CDR2: SGHRS and YFSETQ. With V trimmed by 4 bases and J by 8 bases, 6 bases remained unmatched. The length of the CDR3 is 13 residues. Primed by a sample-barcoded 5' primer and a J-beta primer mix, a second PCR proceeded for about 7 to 12 cycles. TCRdb analysed the 5' RACE reads with MiXCR anew, one entry per CDR3 protein. The sample has hundreds of thousands of distinct CDR3 sequences, 32% seen once. Each individual donor underwent a draw of about 11 milliliters of peripheral blood. Each sample yielded at least 6 million isolated PBMCs. Study-wide results and limits: Estimates based on one million T cells were treated as lower bounds.

This sequence joins TRBV5-1 and TRBJ1-2; 9 positions agree with TRBD1. This clonotype was obtained from a woman older than 75 in good health. The sequencing sample was made of blood. The CDR3 here is CASSLRTGEGYTF. CDR3 nucleotide sequence: TGCGCCAGCAGCCTCAGGACAGGGGAGGGCTACACCTTC.